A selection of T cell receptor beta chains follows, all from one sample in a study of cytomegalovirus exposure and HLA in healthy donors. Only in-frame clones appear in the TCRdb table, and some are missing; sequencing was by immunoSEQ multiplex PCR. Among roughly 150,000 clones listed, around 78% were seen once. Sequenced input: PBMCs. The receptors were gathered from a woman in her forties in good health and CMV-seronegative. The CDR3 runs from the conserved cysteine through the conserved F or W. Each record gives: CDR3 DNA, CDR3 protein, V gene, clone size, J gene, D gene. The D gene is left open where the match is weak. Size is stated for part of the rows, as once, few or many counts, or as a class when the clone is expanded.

DNA: TGTGCCAGCAGTCCGGGGACAGACTATGGCTACACCTTC
CDR3: CASSPGTDYGYTF
V: TRBV9
size: .
J: TRBJ1-2
D: TRBD1

DNA: TGTGCCAGCGGGAGGTCCGAGCAGTACTTC
CDR3: CASGRSEQYF
V: TRBV6-5
size: .
J: TRBJ2-7
D: .

DNA: TGCAGCGTTGCGGGGAGCGGGAGTACAGATACGCAGTATTTT
CDR3: CSVAGSGSTDTQYF
V: TRBV29-1
size: .
J: TRBJ2-3
D: TRBD2

DNA: TGTGCCAGCAGCACTAGGGAGACCCAGTACTTC
CDR3: CASSTRETQYF
V: TRBV5-6
size: .
J: TRBJ2-5
D: .

DNA: TGCAGCGTGACAGAAACGAACACTGAAGCTTTCTTT
CDR3: CSVTETNTEAFF
V: TRBV29-1
size: .
J: TRBJ1-1
D: .

DNA: TGCGCCAGCAGTCAGATCCCAGGGAGGTCCGGGGAGCTGTTTTTT
CDR3: CASSQIPGRSGELFF
V: TRBV5-1
size: .
J: TRBJ2-2
D: .

DNA: TGTGCCAGCAGTTATCGGGAGGCGAGTAAGAACACTGAAGCTTTCTTT
CDR3: CASSYREASKNTEAFF
V: TRBV6-5
size: .
J: TRBJ1-1
D: .

DNA: TGTGCCAGCAGGGGGACAGGGGCCACCGGGGAGCTGTTTTTT
CDR3: CASRGTGATGELFF
V: TRBV11-3
size: .
J: TRBJ2-2
D: TRBD1

DNA: TGTGCCAGCAGCTTAGCCCCCTGGCTAGCGGGAGACCGCGAGCAGTACTTC
CDR3: CASSLAPWLAGDREQYF
V: TRBV7-9
size: .
J: TRBJ2-7
D: TRBD2

DNA: TGTGCCATCAGTGAGTCTGGGACTACCTTGCGGGGTGAGCAGTTCTTC
CDR3: CAISESGTTLRGEQFF
V: TRBV10-3
size: .
J: TRBJ2-1
D: TRBD2

DNA: TGTGCCAGCAGTTACCTGGGTGGAACAGGAGGGGAGACCCAGTACTTC
CDR3: CASSYLGGTGGETQYF
V: TRBV6-6
size: .
J: TRBJ2-5
D: .

DNA: TGCGCCAGCAGCCCCACTAGCGGGAGAAGCGGGGAGCTGTTTTTT
CDR3: CASSPTSGRSGELFF
V: TRBV5-1
size: .
J: TRBJ2-2
D: TRBD2

DNA: TGTGCTAGCAGCCCAGACTATGGAAACACCATATATTTT
CDR3: CASSPDYGNTIYF
V: TRBV7-7
size: .
J: TRBJ1-3
D: .

DNA: TGTGCCAGCAGGGGTTCCGGACAGGGGGCGAGAGGCTACACCTTC
CDR3: CASRGSGQGARGYTF
V: TRBV25-1
size: .
J: TRBJ1-2
D: TRBD1

DNA: TGTGCCAGCAGCTCCGGACTGAGCACAGATACGCAGTATTTT
CDR3: CASSSGLSTDTQYF
V: TRBV7-3
size: few
J: TRBJ2-3
D: .

DNA: TGTGCCAGCAGCCCCCTGGGCCAGGGCTATGGCTACACCTTC
CDR3: CASSPLGQGYGYTF
V: TRBV9
size: few
J: TRBJ1-2
D: .

DNA: TGTGCCAGCAGCTTAGGCGGGTACGAGCAGTACTTC
CDR3: CASSLGGYEQYF
V: TRBV13
size: .
J: TRBJ2-7
D: .

DNA: TGTGCCAGCAGCTTAGGCCCCTTTCGGGACGAGCAGTACTTC
CDR3: CASSLGPFRDEQYF
V: TRBV11-2
size: .
J: TRBJ2-7
D: .

DNA: TGTGCCAGTAGTATCGGGGGGAATGAAAAACTGTTTTTT
CDR3: CASSIGGNEKLFF
V: TRBV19
size: few
J: TRBJ1-4
D: .

DNA: TGCGCCAGCAGCTTGGACCCGGGTCCCTACGAGCAGTACTTC
CDR3: CASSLDPGPYEQYF
V: TRBV5-1
size: .
J: TRBJ2-7
D: .

DNA: TGTGCCAGCAGCCAAGATATGACTCTAATAACAGATACGCAGTATTTT
CDR3: CASSQDMTLITDTQYF
V: TRBV4-2
size: .
J: TRBJ2-3
D: .

DNA: TGTGCCAGCAGTCTGGGGGCTCATTTGGCTGAAGCTTTCTTT
CDR3: CASSLGAHLAEAFF
V: TRBV6-5
size: once
J: TRBJ1-1
D: .

DNA: TGTGCCAGCTCACTTCAAGAGGCCTACCAAGAGACCCAGTACTTC
CDR3: CASSLQEAYQETQYF
V: TRBV18
size: .
J: TRBJ2-5
D: .

DNA: TGTGCCAGCAGTCGCCCGCGGATTACCAATCAGCCCCAGCATTTT
CDR3: CASSRPRITNQPQHF
V: TRBV28
size: .
J: TRBJ1-5
D: .

DNA: TGTGCCAGCAGCCAAGAAGGGGAAACGAAGCAGTACTTC
CDR3: CASSQEGETKQYF
V: TRBV4-2
size: .
J: TRBJ2-7
D: .

DNA: TGCGCCAGGACAGTAGCGGGATCCGGCACAGATACGCAGTATTTT
CDR3: CARTVAGSGTDTQYF
V: TRBV10-1
size: .
J: TRBJ2-3
D: TRBD2

DNA: TGTGCCAGCAGCCCACTACAGGGGTCGAAAGAGCAGTACTTC
CDR3: CASSPLQGSKEQYF
V: TRBV11-3
size: .
J: TRBJ2-7
D: TRBD1

DNA: TGTGCCAGCAGCCTCGGGAGGGGTCATGGCTACACCTTC
CDR3: CASSLGRGHGYTF
V: TRBV6-5
size: few
J: TRBJ1-2
D: .

DNA: TGTGCCAGCTCCCCCCGGTTGGATACGCAGTATTTT
CDR3: CASSPRLDTQYF
V: TRBV18
size: .
J: TRBJ2-3
D: .

DNA: TGTGCCACCAGCAGGGGTACAGGGGAAGTATCCTACGAGCAGTACTTC
CDR3: CATSRGTGEVSYEQYF
V: TRBV15
size: .
J: TRBJ2-7
D: TRBD1

DNA: TGTGCCAGTAGTATCTCTAGCGGGAGGGACAACGAGCAGTACTTC
CDR3: CASSISSGRDNEQYF
V: TRBV19
size: .
J: TRBJ2-7
D: TRBD2

DNA: TGTGCCAGCAGCCCCAGCGGGAGATCCACAGATACGCAGTATTTT
CDR3: CASSPSGRSTDTQYF
V: TRBV13
size: .
J: TRBJ2-3
D: TRBD2

DNA: TGTGCCAGAAGCTTAAGGATGCGGATTTACGAGCAGTACTTC
CDR3: CARSLRMRIYEQYF
V: TRBV5-3
size: .
J: TRBJ2-7
D: .

DNA: TGCGCCAGCAGCTTGAAGAGCGGCACTGAAGCTTTCTTT
CDR3: CASSLKSGTEAFF
V: TRBV5-1
size: .
J: TRBJ1-1
D: .

DNA: TGTGCCAGCAGCTTAGCGACGGACAGGCGGAATGAGCAGTTCTTC
CDR3: CASSLATDRRNEQFF
V: TRBV7-9
size: .
J: TRBJ2-1
D: TRBD1

DNA: TGCGCCAGCAGCTCCCAATCCTCATCAACAGGTGGCTACACCTTC
CDR3: CASSSQSSSTGGYTF
V: TRBV5-1
size: .
J: TRBJ1-2
D: .

DNA: TGCAGCGTTTGGGACAACCAAGAGACCCAGTACTTC
CDR3: CSVWDNQETQYF
V: TRBV29-1
size: .
J: TRBJ2-5
D: .

DNA: TGTGCCAGCAGTTCCACAGGGAGAGGCTATGGCTACACCTTC
CDR3: CASSSTGRGYGYTF
V: TRBV28
size: .
J: TRBJ1-2
D: .

DNA: TGCAGCGTTGTTCAGCGGGCGGCTGGAAACACCATATATTTT
CDR3: CSVVQRAAGNTIYF
V: TRBV29-1
size: few
J: TRBJ1-3
D: .

DNA: TGTGCCACCAGCAGAGAAAGGCAGGGGAATGAAAAACTGTTTTTT
CDR3: CATSRERQGNEKLFF
V: TRBV15
size: .
J: TRBJ1-4
D: .

DNA: TGCGCCAGCAGCGCTGGGACAGTTCCTTCCTACGAGCAGTACTTC
CDR3: CASSAGTVPSYEQYF
V: TRBV5-1
size: .
J: TRBJ2-7
D: TRBD1

DNA: TGTGCCAGCAGCCTAACCAGAGATACGCAGTATTTT
CDR3: CASSLTRDTQYF
V: TRBV14
size: .
J: TRBJ2-3
D: .

DNA: TGTGCCAGCAGCTTATTGTACGGGAGGGAAACAGATACGCAGTATTTT
CDR3: CASSLLYGRETDTQYF
V: TRBV7-9
size: once
J: TRBJ2-3
D: TRBD2

DNA: TGTGCCAGCTCACAAGGACAGCAAGAGACCCAGTACTTC
CDR3: CASSQGQQETQYF
V: TRBV18
size: .
J: TRBJ2-5
D: .

DNA: TGTGCCCTCCAGTCCACGGACAGGTTCCCGGGCGAGCAGTACTTC
CDR3: CALQSTDRFPGEQYF
V: TRBV30
size: .
J: TRBJ2-7
D: TRBD1

DNA: TGTGCCAGCAGCTTAGGGGACAGACCCAACACTGAAGCTTTCTTT
CDR3: CASSLGDRPNTEAFF
V: TRBV11-3
size: .
J: TRBJ1-1
D: TRBD1

DNA: TGTGCCAGCTCACCAAACCAGGGGACCAACTATGGCTACACCTTC
CDR3: CASSPNQGTNYGYTF
V: TRBV18
size: .
J: TRBJ1-2
D: .

DNA: TGTGCCAGCGGGGCACACGGGTTCTCTGGGGCCAACGTCCTGACTTTC
CDR3: CASGAHGFSGANVLTF
V: TRBV28
size: once
J: TRBJ2-6
D: .

DNA: TGTGCCAGTAGGACTAGCGGAGGCAATGAGCAGTTCTTC
CDR3: CASRTSGGNEQFF
V: TRBV19
size: .
J: TRBJ2-1
D: TRBD2

DNA: TGTGCCAGCAGCCCCGCAGGTGGGCCCTACACAGATACGCAGTATTTT
CDR3: CASSPAGGPYTDTQYF
V: TRBV28
size: .
J: TRBJ2-3
D: .

DNA: TGTGCCAGCAGTCCATCGCGGGCTGAGCAGTTCTTC
CDR3: CASSPSRAEQFF
V: TRBV6-1
size: .
J: TRBJ2-1
D: .

DNA: TGTGCCAGCAGTGGAAGGGGCGCCGGTTCCTACGAGCAGTACTTC
CDR3: CASSGRGAGSYEQYF
V: TRBV6-5
size: many
J: TRBJ2-7
D: .

DNA: TGTGCCAGCAGTTCGATCACCGGAGAAAATGGCTACACCTTC
CDR3: CASSSITGENGYTF
V: TRBV6-5
size: few
J: TRBJ1-2
D: .

DNA: TGTGCCAGCAGAAATGACGGACAGGTTAATCAGCCCCAGCATTTT
CDR3: CASRNDGQVNQPQHF
V: TRBV6-1
size: .
J: TRBJ1-5
D: TRBD1

DNA: TGTGCCAGCAGCACTCCGACAGGGATGGTGGACATTCAGTACTTC
CDR3: CASSTPTGMVDIQYF
V: TRBV11-2
size: .
J: TRBJ2-4
D: TRBD1

DNA: TGTGCCAGCAGCCAAGATCTAAAGGGACAGGCGCCCCAGCATTTT
CDR3: CASSQDLKGQAPQHF
V: TRBV4-2
size: .
J: TRBJ1-5
D: TRBD1

DNA: TGTGCCAGCAGTGAAGCGGGGACAGGGTTAGGCAAAAACATTCAGTACTTC
CDR3: CASSEAGTGLGKNIQYF
V: TRBV6-1
size: .
J: TRBJ2-4
D: TRBD1

DNA: TGTGCCAGCAGCGCCGGACTAGCGGGAGGGCCATGGGGGGAGCTGTTTTTT
CDR3: CASSAGLAGGPWGELFF
V: TRBV9
size: .
J: TRBJ2-2
D: TRBD2

DNA: TGCAGTGCTACTCTCAATGAGCAGTTCTTC
CDR3: CSATLNEQFF
V: TRBV20-1
size: .
J: TRBJ2-1
D: .

DNA: TGTGCCAGCAGTGAAAAGGTGACTAGCGGGACCCACAATGAGCAGTTCTTC
CDR3: CASSEKVTSGTHNEQFF
V: TRBV2
size: .
J: TRBJ2-1
D: TRBD2